The rows below give T cell receptor beta chains drawn from one sample of a study of blood T cell repertoires in COVID-19. Profiling relied on immunoSEQ multiplex PCR, and the TCRdb table lists in-frame clones only, not all of them. The sample carries roughly 500,000 clones, 70% to 90% recorded once. The material sequenced was PBMCs or T cells enriched from blood (not recorded which). Every receptor here comes from a woman in her thirties or forties who had recovered from COVID-19. CDR3s include the opening cysteine and the closing phenylalanine or tryptophan. The D gene is left open where the match is weak. The listing skips clone size in some rows; elsewhere it reads once, few, many or a size class.

.,.,TRBV5-1,TRBJ2-7,CASRLSPRDTYEQYF,TGCGCCAGCAGATTGTCCCCCCGGGACACCTACGAGCAGTACTTC
TRBD2,.,TRBV3-1/TRBV3-2,TRBJ2-5,CASSPTTSGRDYYVKTQYF,TGTGCCAGCAGCCCAACTACGAGCGGGAGGGACTACTACGTGAAGACCCAGTACTTC
TRBD1,.,TRBV7-2,TRBJ1-1,CASSSQGAYTEAFF,TGTGCCAGCAGCTCACAGGGGGCGTACACTGAAGCTTTCTTT
.,.,TRBV15,TRBJ1-2,CATSSHRTFDYGYTF,TGTGCCACCAGCAGCCACCGGACATTTGACTATGGCTACACCTTC
.,.,TRBV19,TRBJ1-1,CATKTVLNTEAFF,TGTGCCACCAAGACAGTGTTGAACACTGAAGCTTTCTTT
.,.,TRBV18,TRBJ2-2,CASSPPLANTGELFF,TGTGCCAGCTCACCACCACTAGCGAACACCGGGGAGCTGTTTTTT
.,.,TRBV29-1,TRBJ1-1,CSGTGSTEAFF,TGCAGCGGTACAGGGTCCACTGAAGCTTTCTTT
.,once,TRBV3-1/TRBV3-2,TRBJ1-1,CASSQLSGGGTEAFF,TGTGCCAGCAGCCAGCTAAGTGGGGGGGGCACTGAAGCTTTCTTT
.,.,TRBV6-1,TRBJ2-3,CASSEGQSRTDTQYF,TGTGCCAGCAGTGAAGGACAGTCACGCACAGATACGCAGTATTTT
TRBD1,once,TRBV24-1,TRBJ2-7,CATSATTGGGLYEQYF,TGTGCCACCAGTGCCACCACAGGGGGCGGACTCTACGAGCAGTACTTC
TRBD1,.,TRBV5-1,TRBJ1-5,CASSLEQGGQPQHF,TGCGCCAGCAGCTTGGAACAGGGGGGCCAGCCCCAGCATTTT
TRBD2,.,TRBV19,TRBJ2-7,CASSFSRTSGRPGVFHEQYF,TGTGCCAGTAGTTTCTCCCGGACTAGCGGGAGACCAGGGGTGTTCCACGAGCAGTACTTC
.,once,TRBV5-6,TRBJ2-7,CASSLPDSYEQYF,TGTGCCAGCAGCTTGCCAGATTCCTACGAGCAGTACTTC
.,.,TRBV24-1,TRBJ2-3,CATMASTDTQYF,TGTGCCACCATGGCTAGCACAGATACGCAGTATTTT
.,.,TRBV5-1,TRBJ1-5,CASSYDWDQPQHF,TGCGCCAGCAGTTACGACTGGGATCAGCCCCAGCATTTT
TRBD2,.,TRBV4-2,TRBJ2-2,CASSYSGRADYTGELFF,TGTGCCAGCAGCTATAGCGGGAGGGCCGATTACACCGGGGAGCTGTTTTTT
TRBD1,once,TRBV2,TRBJ1-3,CASSVSGGNGNTIYF,TGTGCCAGCAGTGTGTCAGGGGGTAATGGAAACACCATATATTTT
.,.,TRBV5-1,TRBJ2-1,CASVPLGGQNTGDEQFF,TGCGCCAGCGTTCCCCTAGGTGGACAGAACACGGGCGATGAGCAGTTCTTC
TRBD2,.,TRBV11-2,TRBJ2-3,CASSPWTSVRAADTQYF,TGTGCCAGCAGCCCTTGGACTAGCGTGAGAGCGGCAGATACGCAGTATTTT
.,.,TRBV3-1/TRBV3-2,TRBJ2-1,CASSSNNEQFF,TGTGCCAGCAGCTCAAACAATGAGCAGTTCTTC